Shown below are 11 T cell receptor beta chains from a single sample sequenced in a study of T cells in women clearing cervical HPV infection. The method was immunoSEQ multiplex PCR; TCRdb's version includes in-frame clones alone and lacks a portion of them. The listing contains some 40,000 clones. Sequences were obtained from blood buffy coat. The receptors stem from a woman aged 18 to 75 with a cervical HPV16 infection that either progressed to CIN3+ or cleared (not recorded which).

The CDR3 spells CASSVIQGSNGYTF. The covered CDR3 bases are TGTGCCAGCAGCGTAATACAGGGGAGTAATGGC. The chain links TRBV7-9 to TRBJ1-2, with 7 bases identical to TRBD1. The CDR3 end falls 3 residues outside the read, so it is completed with the germline J gene. CDR3 length equals 14 residues. Germline CDR1 and CDR2: SEHNR and FQNEAQ (reference sequence). With 5 bases clipped from V and 6 bases from J, the junction kept 9 bases outside the gene matches.

With respect to this clone: The DNA ends 3 residues before the CDR3 does, and the rest of the CDR3 is filled in from the germline J gene. The J gene is TRBJ2-4, the V gene TRBV7-2, with D unclear. The CDR3 runs to 14 residues. Trimming removed 1 base from V and 4 bases from J, with 8 bases in between. In germline, CDR1 is SGHTA, CDR2 FQGNSA. The CDR3 loop is CASSLDGQKNIQYF. CDR3 DNA (partial): TGTGCCAGCAGCTTAGATGGCCAAAAAAACATT.

To note about this clone: From the germline J gene comes the end of the CDR3, since the read stops 3 residues before it. This chain connects TRBV7-3 to TRBJ1-1; tentatively, D is TRBD1 (5 bases). Germline CDR1 SGHTA, CDR2 FQGTGA. CDR3 length: 15 residues. V was pared by 2 bases and J by 0 bases, with 10 bases between. CDR3 bases read: TGTGCCAGCAGCTTAGACAGAACCATGAACACTGAA. It is translated as CASSLDRTMNTE. The whole CDR3 protein reads CASSLDRTMNTEAFF.

Concerning this clone itself: The read gets to within 3 residues of the CDR3 end, and the germline J gene fills in the rest. The chain is built from TRBV7-3 and TRBJ2-1; D is possibly TRBD2 (6 bases). This CDR3 comprises 13 residues. The germline CDR1 and CDR2 sequences are SGHTA and FQGTGA. Trimming took off 2 bases at V and 9 bases at J, with 11 bases between the two ends. CDR3 DNA (partial): TGTGCCAGCAGCTTAGGAGGGGAAGGTGAG. Its translation: CASSLGGEGE. The CDR3 in full is CASSLGGEGEQFF.

Concerning this clone itself: Sequencing ends 3 residues short of the CDR3 end; the germline J gene provides the rest. This rearrangement joins TRBV5-6 to TRBJ2-5; 9 bases are a match to TRBD1. The germline gives CDR1 SGHDT, CDR2 YYEEEE. V shed 4 bases, J shed 4 bases, and the junction held 8 bases outside the gene matches. CDR3 length: 15 residues. CDR3 residues: CASSPNTGGGETQYF. The covered CDR3 bases are TGTGCCAGCAGCCCTAATACAGGGGGCGGAGAGACC.

Of note for this clone: The CDR3 end is not reached by the read, which stops 3 residues before it; the germline J gene fills it in. The V call is TRBV28, the J call TRBJ1-6, with 7 bases fitting TRBD1. CDR3 length: 17 residues. The V segment lost 3 bases and the J segment 4 bases; nucleotides outside the gene matches: 9. Germline V gene sequence: CDR1 MDHEN, CDR2 SYDVKM. CDR3 DNA, as far as it was read: TGTGCCAGCAGTTTTATAGGGGGCGGGGTATATAATTCACCC. Translated, it gives CASSFIGGGVYNSP. The CDR3 in full is CASSFIGGGVYNSPLHF. Supplemented by reference TRBV28 and TRBJ1-6, the full variable domain reads DVKVTQSSRYLVKRTGEKVFLECVQDMDHENMFWYRQDPGLGLRLIYFSYDVKMKEKGDIPEGYSVSREKKERFSLILESASTNQTSMYLCASSFIGGGVYNSPLHFGNGTRLTVT.

Details on this clone: The read ends 3 residues before the CDR3 terminus; that terminus is restored from the germline J gene. The rearrangement links TRBV29-1 to TRBJ1-2; TRBD1 matches 10 bases. The CDR3 spans 16 residues. Germline CDR1 is SQVTM and CDR2 is ANQGSEA. The part of the CDR3 DNA that was read is TGCAGCGTTGAACCTTGGGGACAGGGGTCGGAAGAGACC. This translates into CSVEPWGQGSEET. The CDR3 reads in full as CSVEPWGQGSEETYTF.

Comment on this clone: The CDR3 end lies 3 residues beyond the end of the read and is filled in from the germline J gene. The chain links TRBV5-4 to TRBJ2-5, with D possibly being TRBD1 (5 bases). The germline V and J ends were trimmed by 2 bases and 4 bases, with 15 bases remaining between them. This CDR3 is 15 amino acids long. The germline CDR1 and CDR2 sequences are SGHNT and YYREEE (reference sequence). CDR3 sequence reads: CASSFTPGPLETQYF. The sequenced CDR3 bases are TGTGCCAGCAGCTTTACCCCAGGGCCCCTAGAGACC.

In the case of this clone: The DNA ends 3 residues before the CDR3 does, and the rest of the CDR3 is filled in from the germline J gene. The chain links TRBV18 to TRBJ1-4; D gene unclear. Trimming shortened V by 3 bases and J by 8 bases, and 13 bases separated the two germline ends. This CDR3 spans 14 amino acids. Germline assignment: CDR1 KGHSH and CDR2 LQKENI. CDR3 protein: CASSPRTEEEKLFF. Incomplete CDR3 DNA: TGTGCCAGCTCACCGCGGACTGAGGAAGAAAAA.

As to this clone: The CDR3 is cut off 3 residues early in the read; its end comes from the germline J gene. This chain joins TRBV2 and TRBJ2-1; D not certain. V lost 0 bases and J lost 5, with 8 bases in between. This CDR3 comprises 14 residues. The germline gives CDR1 SNHLY, CDR2 FYNNEI. The DNA read from the CDR3 is TGTGCCAGCAGTGAAGCCCGACTCGACAATGAG. Translation gives CASSEARLDNE. The whole CDR3 is CASSEARLDNEQFF. Together with reference TRBV2 and TRBJ2-1, the CDR3 gives the full variable domain: EPEVTQTPSHQVTQMGQEVILRCVPISNHLYFYWYRQILGQKVEFLVSFYNNEISEKSEIFDDQFSVERPDGSNFTLKIRSTKLEDSAMYFCASSEARLDNEQFFGPGTRLTVL.

About this clone itself: The CDR3 goes on 3 residues after the read ends, and that part is filled in from the germline J gene. The chain couples TRBV5-1 to TRBJ2-1; the match to TRBD2 covers 7 bases. The ends lost 1 base at V and 6 bases at J; junction bases unmatched: 13. Per the germline V gene, CDR1 is SGHRS and CDR2 is YFSETQ. CDR3 size: 17 residues. The part of the CDR3 DNA that was read is TGCGCCAGCAGCTTGACCGCGGCTAGCGGCCGGCGCAATGAG. Protein sequence: CASSLTAASGRRNE. The complete CDR3 sequence is CASSLTAASGRRNEQFF.